This entry lists 30 T cell receptor beta chains sequenced from one sample in a study of cytomegalovirus exposure and HLA in healthy donors. The PCR used 60 Vbeta and 13 Jbeta primers. Assay: immunoSEQ multiplex PCR; the TCRdb copy retains only in-frame clones and omits some. Counted here are about 110,000 clones, more than 60% occurring once; the ten biggest clones make up more than 3%. Sequencing used PBMCs. Receptor source: a man in his 60s in good health and CMV-seronegative.

The V call is TRBV6-1, the J call TRBJ1-1; TRBD1 might be the D (5 bases). V lost 0 bases to trimming and J lost 1 base, with 12 bases between them. CDR3 length: 16 amino acids. CDR1 is MNHNS and CDR2 is SASEGT in the germline V gene. The CDR3, as DNA: TGTGCCAGCAGTGAAGCGCAGGGATTAGCGAACACTGAAGCTTTCTTT. Protein: CASSEAQGLANTEAFF.

This sequence joins TRBV7-2 and TRBJ1-1; 8 bases agree with TRBD1. The length of the CDR3 is 14 residues. Germline V gene sequence: CDR1 SGHTA, CDR2 FQGNSA. The junction had 3 bases not matched to a gene; V was cut back by 1 base and J by 5 bases. CDR3 bases: TGTGCCAGCAGCTTAGACAGGGGGAGGACTGAAGCTTTCTTT. This encodes CASSLDRGRTEAFF.

In this sample, this clone turned up a few times. The CDR3 here is CASSVSRGTNQPQHF. CDR3 coding DNA: TGTGCCAGCAGTGTATCCAGGGGCACAAATCAGCCCCAGCATTTT. The rearrangement uses TRBV6-1 and TRBJ1-5; possibly TRBD1 for D (6 bases). Trimming stripped 4 bases from V and 4 bases from J, with 14 bases between. CDR1 MNHNS and CDR2 SASEGT come from the germline V gene. The CDR3 length is 15 residues.

The chain links TRBV6-5 to TRBJ2-1; TRBD2 agrees at 8 bases. J lost 4 bases, V lost 6 bases, and 2 bases had no gene match. This CDR3 has 13 amino acids. CDR1 is MNHEY and CDR2 is SVGAGI in the germline V gene. This CDR3 is CASRREVYNEQFF. The CDR3 DNA reads as TGTGCCAGCAGGCGGGAGGTATACAATGAGCAGTTCTTC.

J is TRBJ1-2 and V is TRBV28, with D maybe TRBD1 (6 bases). CDR1 is MDHEN and CDR2 is SYDVKM in the germline V gene. The CDR3 loop spans 12 amino acids. The V end lost 8 bases, the J end lost 7 bases, and 14 bases lay between the germline ends. This CDR3 reads CASEQGKFGYTF. The CDR3, as DNA: TGTGCCAGCGAACAGGGTAAATTTGGCTACACCTTC.

The gene calls are TRBV13 and TRBJ2-3; 7 bases align to TRBD1. The CDR3 loop spans 20 amino acids. Germline assignment: CDR1 PRHDT and CDR2 FYEKMQ (reference sequence). J was trimmed by 3 bases and V by 4 bases; bases with no gene match: 22. Written as DNA, the CDR3 is TGTGCCAGCAGCTACCGAATCCACACTCGGGCAGGGGGTCAAACAGATACGCAGTATTTT. This translates into CASSYRIHTRAGGQTDTQYF.

Here the CDR3 reads CASTFSRGRTEAFF. CDR3 DNA sequence: TGTGCCAGCACCTTCAGCAGGGGTCGGACTGAAGCTTTCTTT. This chain uses TRBV28 with TRBJ1-1; possibly TRBD1 for D (6 bases). The CDR3 runs 14 residues. The V gene lost 7 bases and the J gene lost 5 bases, with 17 bases spanning the gap. Per germline, CDR1 MDHEN and CDR2 SYDVKM.

J is TRBJ1-3 and V is TRBV4-3, with D possibly TRBD1 on 5 matching bases. CDR3 size: 14 residues. Germline assignment: CDR1 LGHNA and CDR2 YSLEER. The ends were cut back, 2 bases at V and 0 bases at J, with 5 bases in the middle. The CDR3 coding sequence is TGCGCCAGCAGCCAACAGGGCTCTGGAAACACCATATATTTT. The encoded protein is CASSQQGSGNTIYF.

The CDR3 region has the DNA TGCGCCAGCAGCACAGGACAGGGCCGGACTGAAGCTTTCTTT. Translation: CASSTGQGRTEAFF. The chain recombines TRBV5-1 with TRBJ1-1; 8 nucleotides line up with TRBD1. Trimming at V came to 4 bases and at J to 5 bases, leaving 7 bases not matched to a gene. CDR1 is SGHRS, CDR2 YFSETQ, per germline. The CDR3 is 14 amino acids.

This clone was detected only once. The chain uses TRBV7-6 and TRBJ2-3; TRBD2 matches at 9 bases. The CDR3 spans 15 residues. Germline CDR1 is SGHVS and CDR2 is FNYEAQ. Trimming at V came to 5 bases and at J to 1 base, leaving 4 bases not matched to a gene. Here the CDR3 DNA reads TGTGCCAGCAGCCCCCGGACTAGCGGCACAGATACGCAGTATTTT. It specifies CASSPRTSGTDTQYF.

This clone came up once. The chain uses TRBV7-3 and TRBJ2-2; D is possibly TRBD2 (5 bases). Germline V gene sequence: CDR1 SGHTA, CDR2 FQGTGA. V lost 0 bases and J 1 base, leaving 6 bases between the germline ends. The CDR3 has 15 amino acids. The CDR3, as DNA: TGTGCCAGCAGCTTAACCGGGGTGAACACCGGGGAGCTGTTTTTT. Its translation is CASSLTGVNTGELFF.

This clone was picked up a small number of times. The chain links TRBV2 to TRBJ2-3, with 8 bases lining up with TRBD1. The germline V gene has CDR1 SNHLY and CDR2 FYNNEI. Trimming at V came to 8 bases and at J to 5 bases, leaving 12 bases not matched to a gene. This CDR3 is built from 15 residues. CDR3 sequence: CASYGQGRRGDTQYF. DNA for the CDR3: TGTGCCAGCTATGGACAGGGCCGTAGAGGAGATACGCAGTATTTT.

This chain uses TRBV5-1 with TRBJ2-5, with a possible D match to TRBD1 (5 bases). The CDR3 consists of 14 residues. The germline V gene has CDR1 SGHRS and CDR2 YFSETQ. V lost 1 base and J 2 bases, leaving 9 bases between the germline ends. The DNA of the CDR3 is TGCGCCAGCAGCTTGCTGGGGCGTCAAGAGACCCAGTACTTC. Translation: CASSLLGRQETQYF.

This clone was observed once. This chain joins TRBV13 and TRBJ1-6; weak D call: TRBD1 (6 bases). Deletions cut 5 bases from V and 5 bases from J, with 19 bases between. The CDR3 has 17 residues. Germline-derived CDR1 and CDR2 are PRHDT and FYEKMQ (reference sequence). CDR3 coding DNA: TGTGCCAGCAGCCCAACGGTGGGGGGGCGCAATAATTCACCCCTCCACTTT. Encoded protein: CASSPTVGGRNNSPLHF. The complete variable domain, with remaining parts taken from reference TRBV13 and TRBJ1-6, reads AAGVIQSPRHLIKEKRETATLKCYPIPRHDTVYWYQQGPGQDPQFLISFYEKMQSDKGSIPDRFSAQQFSDYHSELNMSSLELGDSALYFCASSPTVGGRNNSPLHFGNGTRLTVT.

The rearrangement joins TRBV5-1 to TRBJ2-1; 16 bases are shared with TRBD2. This CDR3 is built from 19 residues. Germline assignment: CDR1 SGHRS and CDR2 YFSETQ. V shed 3 bases, J shed 0 bases, and the junction held 6 bases outside the gene matches. CDR3: CASSSGLAGGPSSYNEQFF. The CDR3 nucleotides are TGCGCCAGCAGCTCGGGACTAGCGGGGGGGCCGAGCTCCTACAATGAGCAGTTCTTC.

The genes are TRBV30 and TRBJ2-5; TRBD2 matches at 11 bases. The length of the CDR3 is 15 residues. V dropped 1 base and J dropped 5; count of bases not matched to a gene: 6. Germline V lookup: CDR1 GTSNPN, CDR2 SVGIG (reference sequence). In DNA form, the CDR3 reads TGTGCCTGGAGTGAGACTAGCGGGGCAGGGGAGACCCAGTACTTC. This encodes CAWSETSGAGETQYF.

The gene calls are TRBV6-8 and TRBJ2-7; the match to TRBD2 covers 10 bases. V lost 6 bases, J lost 1 base, and 9 bases stayed unmatched. Germline V gives CDR1 MNHGY, CDR2 SAAAGT. This CDR3 has 16 amino acids. The CDR3 here is CASSRCGTSASYEQYV. DNA of the CDR3: TGTGCCAGCAGCCGATGCGGGACTAGCGCGTCCTACGAGCAGTACGTC.

Remarks on this clone: Relative to the germline gene, one junction end is altered; a read error may explain this. CDR3 sequence reads: CAGSQEGTGGSGANVLTF. In DNA, the CDR3 is TGTGCCGGCAGCCAAGAAGGGACAGGGGGCTCTGGGGCCAACGTCCTGACTTTC. This rearrangement joins TRBV4-2 to TRBJ2-6; 11 nucleotides match TRBD1. Germline-derived CDR1 and CDR2 are LGHNA and YNFKEQ. The CDR3 is made up of 18 amino acids.

The chain is built from TRBV13 and TRBJ1-2; D is unclear. Trimming removed 6 bases at V and 2 bases at J, with 13 bases between. Per germline, CDR1 PRHDT and CDR2 FYEKMQ (reference sequence). This CDR3 region has 14 residues. In DNA, the CDR3 is TGTGCCAGCAGGAGGGCAGGTGCGAACTATGGCTACACCTTC. Its translation is CASRRAGANYGYTF. Together with reference TRBV13 and TRBJ1-2, the CDR3 gives the full variable domain: AAGVIQSPRHLIKEKRETATLKCYPIPRHDTVYWYQQGPGQDPQFLISFYEKMQSDKGSIPDRFSAQQFSDYHSELNMSSLELGDSALYFCASRRAGANYGYTFGSGTRLTVV.

The V gene is TRBV18, the J gene TRBJ1-4, with 7 nucleotides matching TRBD1. The V gene end was trimmed by 3 bases and the J gene end by 4 bases; junction bases not matched to a gene: 5. CDR1 KGHSH and CDR2 LQKENI come from the germline V gene. This CDR3 is 15 amino acids long. DNA of the CDR3: TGTGCCAGCTCACCCAACAGGGGCCTTAATGAAAAACTGTTTTTT. Residues: CASSPNRGLNEKLFF.

The rearrangement links TRBV28 to TRBJ1-6; possible D gene TRBD1, 6 bases. The germline V gene encodes CDR1 MDHEN and CDR2 SYDVKM. The CDR3 consists of 16 residues. Trimming pared 0 bases from V and 7 bases from J, leaving 13 bases between. The CDR3 reads CASSLWNWTENSPLHF. The CDR3, as DNA: TGTGCCAGCAGTTTATGGAATTGGACAGAAAATTCACCCCTCCACTTT.

Of note for this clone: The same CDR3 can be traced to other DNA sequences in this sample. The CDR3 sequence is CASSEDRKYEQYF. CDR3 sequence (DNA): TGTGCCAGCAGTGAGGACAGAAAGTACGAGCAGTACTTC. V gene TRBV2 combines with J gene TRBJ2-7; D is perhaps TRBD1 (6 bases). CDR1 is SNHLY, CDR2 FYNNEI, per germline. CDR3 length equals 13 residues. The V end was cut by 3 bases, the J end by 4 bases, with 10 bases between.

This clone was detected only once. This rearrangement joins TRBV7-2 to TRBJ2-1; TRBD1 matches 8 bases. With V trimmed by 5 bases and J by 2 bases, 8 bases remained unmatched. Germline-derived CDR1 and CDR2 are SGHTA and FQGNSA. The CDR3 totals 16 residues. CDR3 loop: CASSLPGQGPYNEQFF. Written as DNA, the CDR3 is TGTGCCAGCAGCCTCCCCGGACAGGGTCCCTACAATGAGCAGTTCTTC.

The chain combines TRBV12-5 with TRBJ1-5, with 7 bases identical to TRBD1. Losses at the gene ends were 8 bases for V and 4 bases for J; bases not matched to a gene: 8. CDR3 length: 14 amino acids. The germline V gene has CDR1 LGHNT and CDR2 FRNRAP. CDR3 region: CASTRGLDNQPQHF. In nucleotides, the CDR3 is TGTGCTAGTACGAGGGGGCTGGATAATCAGCCCCAGCATTTT.

V and J are TRBV19 and TRBJ1-1; D remains unclear. Germline V gene sequence: CDR1 LNHDA, CDR2 SQIVND (reference sequence). V was cut by 7 bases and J by 1 base, with 10 bases left in between. This CDR3 is 13 amino acids long. The CDR3 nucleotides read TGTGCCAGTACCCAACAGCCGAACACTGAAGCTTTCTTT. Translation gives CASTQQPNTEAFF.

There are a few counts of this clone. This sequence joins TRBV5-1 and TRBJ2-3, with 9 bases lining up with TRBD2. J was trimmed by 0 bases and V by 7 bases; bases with no gene match: 6. Per germline, CDR1 SGHRS and CDR2 YFSETQ. This CDR3 region has 15 residues. As DNA, the CDR3 is TGCGCCAGCCGCTCTAGCGGGGCTAGCACAGATACGCAGTATTTT. Residues: CASRSSGASTDTQYF.

This clone was observed a few times. The V and J genes are TRBV28 and TRBJ1-2, with 11 bases that match TRBD1. The CDR3 length is 17 residues. The trim removed 1 base at V and 7 bases at J, leaving 11 bases unmatched. Germline loops: CDR1 MDHEN, CDR2 SYDVKM. In DNA form, the CDR3 reads TGTGCCAGCAGTTTATTCGGCGGGACAGGGGGGAAAAGTGGCTACACCTTC. This sequence encodes CASSLFGGTGGKSGYTF.

The J gene is TRBJ1-6, the V gene TRBV5-8, with D unresolved. This CDR3 contains 14 residues. Between the trimmed V and J ends, which lost 3 bases and 7 bases, there was a span of 11 bases. Germline CDR1 and CDR2: SGHTS and YDEGEE. The CDR3 DNA sequence: TGTGCCAGCAGCTCGGGGAGAGGGAATTCACCCCTCCACTTT. Amino acid sequence: CASSSGRGNSPLHF. The whole variable domain, filled in from reference TRBV5-8 and TRBJ1-6, reads EAGVTQSPTHLIKTRGQQATLRCSPISGHTSVYWYQQALGLGLQFLLWYDEGEERNRGNFPPRFSGRQFPNYSSELNVNALELEDSALYLCASSSGRGNSPLHFGNGTRLTVT.

Written as DNA, the CDR3 is TGTGCCAGCAGCCGCCTCCCTCTGGCAGGGGGCGACTATGGCTACACCTTC. Encoded protein: CASSRLPLAGGDYGYTF. V and J are TRBV7-8 and TRBJ1-2; TRBD1 matches at 8 bases. The CDR3 is made up of 17 amino acids. Germline V lookup: CDR1 SGHVS, CDR2 FQNEAQ. The trim removed 5 bases at V and 3 bases at J, leaving 14 bases unmatched. The full variable domain, with the rest looked up from reference TRBV7-8 and TRBJ1-2, is GAGVSQSPRYKVAKRGQDVALRCDPISGHVSLFWYQQALGQGPEFLTYFQNEAQLDKSGLPSDRFFAERPEGSVSTLKIQRTQQEDSAVYLCASSRLPLAGGDYGYTFGSGTRLTVV.

This clone was seen just once. V usage is TRBV30 and J usage is TRBJ1-5, with D tentatively TRBD1 (5 bases). Trimming stripped 0 bases from V and 1 base from J, with 10 bases between. Germline assignment: CDR1 GTSNPN and CDR2 SVGIG (reference sequence). This CDR3 is 15 amino acids long. As DNA, the CDR3 is TGTGCCTGGAGTGTAGATGGGGCGAGCAATCAGCCCCAGCATTTT. Amino acids: CAWSVDGASNQPQHF.